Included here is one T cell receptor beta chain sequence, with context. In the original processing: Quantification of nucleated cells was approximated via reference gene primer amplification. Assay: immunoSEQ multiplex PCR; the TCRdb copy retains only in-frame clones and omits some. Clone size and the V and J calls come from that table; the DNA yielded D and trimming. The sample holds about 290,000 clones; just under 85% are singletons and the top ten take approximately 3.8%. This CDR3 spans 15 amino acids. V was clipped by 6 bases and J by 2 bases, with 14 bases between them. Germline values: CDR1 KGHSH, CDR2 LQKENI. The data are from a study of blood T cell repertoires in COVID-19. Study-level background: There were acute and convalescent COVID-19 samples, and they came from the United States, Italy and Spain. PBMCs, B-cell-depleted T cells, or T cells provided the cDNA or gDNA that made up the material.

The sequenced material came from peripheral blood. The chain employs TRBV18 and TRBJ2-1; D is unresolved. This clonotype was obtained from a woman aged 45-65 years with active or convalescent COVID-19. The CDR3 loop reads CASSAAGGPYNEQFF. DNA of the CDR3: TGTGCCAGCTCGGCCGCTGGCGGCCCCTACAATGAGCAGTTCTTC.